This TCR beta chain was sequenced in a study of regulatory T cells in long-lasting Graves disease. Study-level findings and limits: Persistent disease showed a preference for TRBV28, TRBJ1-2 and TRBJ2-5. Persistent patients had more shared public clonotypes (fewer than 3,000) than new patients (approximately 970).

The germline gives CDR1 MDHEN, CDR2 SYDVKM. The CDR3 covers 12 residues. Trimming removed 3 bases from V and 7 bases from J, with 10 bases in between. In building TCR beta libraries, iRepertoire HTBI primers were used together with Arm-PCR of CDR3 regions. TCRdb recomputed calls from the multiplex PCR reads with MiXCR, one row per CDR3 protein. In the table there are 400,000 to 550,000 distinct CDR3 sequences, roughly 15% of which are singletons. This sample's time point: newly diagnosed GD, antithyroid drugs for less than 3 months. After RNA was extracted from PBMCs, the TCR library was made from it. In this sample, this clonotype turned up many times. Its antigen is not known. These sequences were also reported in another study, on T cells in Graves' hyperthyroidism and ophthalmopathy. As reported in that work: HTBI primers drove first-round RT-PCR of the TCR CDR3. Peripheral blood also featured most of the thyroid clonotypes expanded above 0.001.

This TCR came from a young woman with Graves disease. The J gene is TRBJ2-7, the V gene TRBV28; D gene ambiguous. The starting material was peripheral blood mononuclear cells (PBMCs), obtained at new diagnosis, from a patient treated with antithyroid drugs. The CDR3 DNA reads as TGTGCCAGCAGTTTTTGGGGTTGGGAGCAGTACTTC. It yields the protein CASSFWGWEQYF. Full variable domain (outside the CDR3, taken from reference TRBV28 and TRBJ2-7): DVKVTQSSRYLVKRTGEKVFLECVQDMDHENMFWYRQDPGLGLRLIYFSYDVKMKEKGDIPEGYSVSREKKERFSLILESASTNQTSMYLCASSFWGWEQYFGPGTRLTVT.